A single sample is the source of the 32 T cell receptor beta chains below, sequenced in a study of blood T cell repertoires in COVID-19. Repertoires were generated with immunoSEQ multiplex PCR, while TCRdb's copy carries only in-frame clones and drops some. The table has 200,000 or so clones, 85% to 90% seen once. Sequences were obtained from PBMCs or T cells enriched from blood (not recorded which). All receptors come from a young woman in a cohort exposed to, infected with or recovered from COVID-19 (not recorded which).

The CDR3 here is CASSEGQGLGEKLFF. The DNA for the CDR3 is TGTGCCAGCAGCGAAGGACAGGGTTTAGGGGAAAAACTGTTTTTT. The V call is TRBV5-4, the J call TRBJ1-4; 8 bases line up with TRBD1. Unmatched junction bases numbered 10, after V lost 4 bases and J lost 8 bases. CDR1 is SGHNT, CDR2 YYREEE, per germline (reference sequence). The CDR3 sequence is 15 residues long.

Here the CDR3 DNA reads TGTGCCAGCAGTTTCGGTACCCCTCAGTTCTTC. It yields the protein CASSFGTPQFF. The chain couples TRBV12-3 or TRBV12-4 to TRBJ2-1; D uncertain. The CDR3 has 11 amino acids. V lost 3 bases and J 13 bases, leaving 10 bases between the germline ends.

The chain links TRBV4-1 to TRBJ2-7; no definite D call. Trimming left V 1 base short and J 2 bases short, with 6 bases between. The CDR3 loop spans 13 amino acids. CDR1 and CDR2 from the germline V gene are MGHRA and YSYEKL. CDR3 protein: CASSQGVTYEQYF. DNA of the CDR3: TGCGCCAGCAGCCAAGGTGTTACCTACGAGCAGTACTTC.

The V gene is TRBV29-1, the J gene TRBJ1-1; perhaps TRBD1 as D (6 bases). Germline CDR1 and CDR2: SQVTM and ANQGSEA. Trimming shortened V by 6 bases and J by 0 bases, and 11 bases separated the two germline ends. The CDR3 is made up of 13 amino acids. This CDR3 is CSVRTEMNTEAFF. The CDR3 nucleotides are TGCAGCGTCCGGACAGAAATGAACACTGAAGCTTTCTTT.

The V gene is TRBV19, the J gene TRBJ1-5, with 10 bases aligning to TRBD1. Germline V lookup: CDR1 LNHDA, CDR2 SQIVND (reference sequence). This CDR3 comprises 17 residues. The ends lost 6 bases at V and 2 bases at J; junction bases unmatched: 10. CDR3 nucleotides: TGTGCCAGTAGGGGAAGGGACAGGGGCGGAGGCAATCAGCCCCAGCATTTT. Protein: CASRGRDRGGGNQPQHF.

CDR3 residues: CASSRIAGGLGQETQYF. In DNA, the CDR3 is TGTGCCAGCTCTCGTATAGCGGGGGGGTTGGGTCAAGAGACCCAGTACTTC. V and J are TRBV7-9 and TRBJ2-5; 11 nucleotides match TRBD2. V was pared by 8 bases and J by 2 bases, with 13 bases of the junction left unmatched. In germline, CDR1 is SEHNR, CDR2 FQNEAQ (reference sequence). This CDR3 spans 17 amino acids.

The gene calls are TRBV27 and TRBJ1-5; weak D call: TRBD1 (6 bases). V gave up 8 bases and J gave up 4 bases, with 24 bases separating them. CDR1 is MNHEY, CDR2 SMNVEV, per germline (reference sequence). The CDR3 is 17 amino acids. CDR3 in amino acids: CASVWTLEGQTNQPQHF. CDR3 bases: TGTGCCAGCGTATGGACGCTTGAAGGACAGACTAATCAGCCCCAGCATTTT.

This clone showed up just once. The rearrangement links TRBV28 to TRBJ1-5, with D hard to call. CDR1 is MDHEN, CDR2 SYDVKM, per germline. The CDR3 loop spans 14 amino acids. The V end was cut by 5 bases, the J end by 2 bases, with 10 bases between. The DNA of the CDR3 is TGTGCCAGCAGTATAGATGTAGGCAATCAGCCCCAGCATTTT. This encodes CASSIDVGNQPQHF.

The chain recombines TRBV19 with TRBJ1-3; tentative D call: TRBD1 (6 bases). The V and J ends lost 3 bases and 1 base respectively, with 7 bases between them. In germline, CDR1 is LNHDA, CDR2 SQIVND (reference sequence). This CDR3 is 14 amino acids long. The CDR3 DNA follows: TGTGCCAGTAGTATCGGACAGTCTGGAAACACCATATATTTT. Translation: CASSIGQSGNTIYF.

A single count supports this clone. The chain carries TRBV27 and TRBJ2-5; TRBD1 is a possible D gene (5 bases). Trimming pared 5 bases from V and 2 bases from J, leaving 9 bases between. The germline V gene encodes CDR1 MNHEY and CDR2 SMNVEV (reference sequence). CDR3 length: 13 amino acids. The CDR3 loop is CASSPRQQETQYF. CDR3 coding DNA: TGTGCCAGCAGTCCAAGACAGCAAGAGACCCAGTACTTC.

The V gene is TRBV19, the J gene TRBJ2-1; 7 bases agree with TRBD2. The CDR3 consists of 16 residues. Germline trimming cut 5 bases from V and 4 bases from J; bases unmatched to any gene: 11. The germline V gene encodes CDR1 LNHDA and CDR2 SQIVND (reference sequence). CDR3 sequence reads: CASSGGAGISYNEQFF. CDR3 nucleotides: TGTGCCAGTAGTGGTGGAGCGGGAATTTCATACAATGAGCAGTTCTTC. The full variable domain, with the rest looked up from reference TRBV19 and TRBJ2-1, is DGGITQSPKYLFRKEGQNVTLSCEQNLNHDAMYWYRQDPGQGLRLIYYSQIVNDFQKGDIAEGYSVSREKKESFPLTVTSAQKNPTAFYLCASSGGAGISYNEQFFGPGTRLTVL.

The rearrangement links TRBV27 to TRBJ2-5; the D is unclear. This CDR3 region has 13 residues. CDR1 and CDR2 (germline): MNHEY, SMNVEV (reference sequence). V was pared by 5 bases and J by 1 base, with 8 bases between. This CDR3 is CASSSSLQETQYF. DNA of the CDR3: TGTGCCAGCAGTAGTAGCCTCCAAGAGACCCAGTACTTC.

V usage is TRBV19 and J usage is TRBJ1-1; no definite D call. The CDR3 totals 13 residues. Per germline, CDR1 LNHDA and CDR2 SQIVND (reference sequence). Trimming pared 5 bases from V and 4 bases from J, leaving 11 bases between. In DNA form, the CDR3 reads TGTGCCAGTAGTCTACATGGGAGCACTGAAGCTTTCTTT. Protein product: CASSLHGSTEAFF.

The gene calls are TRBV5-1 and TRBJ2-1; 8 bases map to TRBD2. V shed 1 base and J 3 bases; nucleotides not matched to a gene: 3. Germline V CDR1 and CDR2: SGHRS, YFSETQ. The CDR3 runs 15 residues. In DNA, the CDR3 is TGCGCCAGCAGCTTGATGGCGGGAGGCTACAATGAGCAGTTCTTC. The encoded protein is CASSLMAGGYNEQFF.

The rearrangement links TRBV11-2 to TRBJ1-5; D possibly corresponds to TRBD1 (5 bases). In germline, CDR1 is SGHAT, CDR2 FQNNGV. This CDR3 contains 16 residues. Trimming removed 2 bases from V and 0 bases from J, with 11 bases in between. CDR3: CASSLRGGDSNQPQHF. In DNA, the CDR3 is TGTGCCAGCAGCTTAAGGGGAGGCGATAGCAATCAGCCCCAGCATTTT.

The chain joins TRBV20-1 to TRBJ2-1; maybe TRBD2 (6 bases). Germline lookup yields CDR1 DFQATT and CDR2 SNEGSKA (reference sequence). This CDR3 region has 16 residues. V dropped 3 bases and J dropped 0 bases, with 15 bases sitting between them. The CDR3 here is CSASSSSASSYNEQFF. The CDR3 DNA reads as TGCAGTGCTAGTTCCTCTAGCGCGAGCTCCTACAATGAGCAGTTCTTC.

The V and J genes are TRBV19 and TRBJ1-2; 7 bases fit TRBD1. The trim removed 7 bases at V and 8 bases at J, leaving 7 bases unmatched. The CDR3 has 12 residues. Germline assignment: CDR1 LNHDA and CDR2 SQIVND (reference sequence). The CDR3 protein is CASTTGDRGYTF. CDR3 sequence (DNA): TGTGCCAGTACAACAGGGGATCGGGGCTACACCTTC.

This chain links TRBV10-1 with TRBJ2-7; 7 positions agree with TRBD1. Germline V gene sequence: CDR1 WNHNN, CDR2 SYGVQD (reference sequence). The CDR3 contains 14 residues. J lost 0 bases, V lost 6 bases, and 5 bases had no gene match. This CDR3 reads CASSPTGPSYEQYF. The CDR3 region has the DNA TGCGCCAGCAGCCCGACAGGGCCCTCCTACGAGCAGTACTTC.

The gene calls are TRBV4-1 and TRBJ1-3; D may be TRBD1 (6 bases). V lost 1 base and J 0 bases, leaving 10 bases between the germline ends. The CDR3 length is 16 residues. Per the germline V gene, CDR1 is MGHRA and CDR2 is YSYEKL. The DNA of the CDR3 is TGCGCCAGCAGCCAAGGGGGGACATCCTCTGGAAACACCATATATTTT. Translated, it gives CASSQGGTSSGNTIYF.

The chain uses TRBV6-1 and TRBJ1-5, with D uncertain. Germline-derived CDR1 and CDR2 are MNHNS and SASEGT. The CDR3 has 15 residues. Trimming took off 2 bases at V and 3 bases at J, with 11 bases between the two ends. The CDR3 region has the DNA TGTGCCAGCAGTGAAATGGCCATAGCCAATCAGCCCCAGCATTTT. Amino acids: CASSEMAIANQPQHF.

This clone was found once. The J gene is TRBJ1-6, the V gene TRBV7-6, with TRBD1 matching 7 bases. With V trimmed by 5 bases and J by 0 bases, 7 bases remained unmatched. CDR1 is SGHVS, CDR2 FNYEAQ, per germline. This CDR3 is built from 17 residues. CDR3 in amino acids: CASSDRERSSYNSPLHF. For the CDR3, the DNA is TGTGCCAGCAGCGACAGGGAACGTAGCTCCTATAATTCACCCCTCCACTTT.

The chain combines TRBV12-3 or TRBV12-4 with TRBJ2-5; tentative D call: TRBD1 (5 bases). V was pared by 6 bases and J by 3 bases, with 11 bases between. The CDR3 sequence is 13 residues long. The CDR3 protein is CASSPDSKETQYF. In DNA, the CDR3 is TGTGCCAGCAGCCCTGACAGCAAAGAGACCCAGTACTTC.

This sequence joins TRBV7-9 and TRBJ2-7; D ambiguous. CDR1 and CDR2 (germline): SEHNR, FQNEAQ (reference sequence). The CDR3 totals 13 residues. Trimming pared 5 bases from V and 4 bases from J, leaving 12 bases between. CDR3 sequence: CASSPHSMYEQYF. Here the CDR3 DNA reads TGTGCCAGCAGCCCGCACTCGATGTACGAGCAGTACTTC.

Concerning this clone: In the same sample, other DNA sequences code for this CDR3. The CDR3 reads CAISEGTGADEQYF. CDR3 sequence (DNA): TGTGCCATCAGTGAGGGGACAGGGGCGGACGAGCAGTACTTC. The J gene is TRBJ2-7, the V gene TRBV10-3, with 10 positions matching TRBD1. In germline, CDR1 is ENHRY, CDR2 SYGVKD. The CDR3 is 14 amino acids. Trimming took 2 bases from V and 5 from J; bases not matched to a gene: 3.

The chain carries TRBV18 and TRBJ1-5; D may be TRBD1 (5 bases). V dropped 3 bases and J dropped 1 base, with 13 bases sitting between them. Germline values: CDR1 KGHSH, CDR2 LQKENI. This CDR3 is built from 16 residues. The CDR3 loop is CASSPGLTGSNQPQHF. In DNA, the CDR3 is TGTGCCAGCTCACCGGGACTCACGGGGAGCAATCAGCCCCAGCATTTT.

To note about this clone: One end of the junction is discordant with germline, which a read error may explain. V and J are TRBV28 and TRBJ2-7, with 10 bases lining up with TRBD1. In germline, CDR1 is MDHEN, CDR2 SYDVKM. The CDR3 is 12 amino acids. The CDR3 DNA reads TGTGCCAGCAGTCACCTGGACAGGGGGTTGAACTTC. Protein sequence: CASSHLDRGLNF.

The chain combines TRBV28 with TRBJ2-3; D is unresolved. CDR1 MDHEN and CDR2 SYDVKM come from the germline V gene. CDR3 length equals 14 residues. Trimming took 6 bases from V and 6 from J, leaving 16 bases between them. As DNA, the CDR3 is TGTGCCAGCAGCCTTTCGCGGTTGCAGGATACGCAGTATTTT. Amino acids: CASSLSRLQDTQYF.

The genes are TRBV5-4 and TRBJ2-1; TRBD2 matches 9 bases. The CDR3 runs 16 residues. J gave up 2 bases and V 4 bases, and 7 bases lay outside the gene matches. Germline-derived CDR1 and CDR2 are SGHNT and YYREEE (reference sequence). The CDR3 DNA sequence: TGTGCCAGCAGCCCACTAGCGGGCAATCCCTACAATGAGCAGTTCTTC. It translates to CASSPLAGNPYNEQFF.

The chain has TRBV11-2 and TRBJ2-1; TRBD2 agrees at 14 bases. The trim removed 5 bases at V and 9 bases at J, leaving 9 bases unmatched. Germline V gene data show CDR1 as SGHAT and CDR2 as FQNNGV. The CDR3 is 16 residues long. The CDR3 DNA follows: TGTGCCAGCAGCCCGCGACTAGCGGGAGGGCCTAGTGAGCAGTTCTTC. It codes for CASSPRLAGGPSEQFF. The whole variable domain, remainder taken from reference TRBV11-2 and TRBJ2-1, is EAGVAQSPRYKIIEKRQSVAFWCNPISGHATLYWYQQILGQGPKLLIQFQNNGVVDDSQLPKDRFSAERLKGVDSTLKIQPAKLEDSAVYLCASSPRLAGGPSEQFFGPGTRLTVL.

The rearrangement links TRBV11-2 to TRBJ1-5; 7 bases line up with TRBD1. This CDR3 is 14 amino acids long. With 1 base clipped from V and 10 bases from J, the junction kept 7 bases outside the gene matches. Germline CDR1 and CDR2: SGHAT and FQNNGV. The CDR3 protein is CASSLGIGGKPQHF. In nucleotides, the CDR3 is TGTGCCAGCAGCTTAGGGATAGGGGGCAAACCCCAGCATTTT.

This clone was detected only once. CDR3 sequence: CASSSGTDATGNTIYF. Here the CDR3 DNA reads TGTGCCAGCAGCTCCGGGACAGATGCAACTGGAAACACCATATATTTT. This rearrangement joins TRBV5-4 to TRBJ1-3, with 7 bases identical to TRBD1. Germline CDR1 reads SGHNT; CDR2 reads YYREEE (reference sequence). The CDR3 totals 16 residues. J lost 2 bases, V lost 3 bases, and 8 bases had no gene match.

V gene TRBV28 combines with J gene TRBJ2-5; TRBD1 is a possible D gene (6 bases). V was pared by 10 bases and J by 0 bases, with 15 bases between. The CDR3 is 14 amino acids. Per germline, CDR1 MDHEN and CDR2 SYDVKM. The CDR3 bases are TGTGCCACCAAAAGAAACAGGGACCAAGAGACCCAGTACTTC. Translation gives CATKRNRDQETQYF.